The rows below give T cell receptor beta chains drawn from one sample of a study of T cell clonotyping in hematopoietic cell transplantation. Profiling relied on immunoSEQ multiplex PCR, and the TCRdb table lists in-frame clones only, not all of them. The sample yields approximately 10,000 clones, approximately 89% seen once. Sequencing used peripheral blood mononuclear cells. Receptors originate from a human donor who either received an allogeneic hematopoietic cell transplant for a myeloid malignancy or was a related donor (not recorded which). Some clones in this sample may be carry-over from other donors' samples. The CDR3 runs from the conserved cysteine through the conserved F or W. A D gene is named only where the DNA matches it firmly.

J,V,D,DNA,CDR3
TRBJ1-4,TRBV5-1,NA,TGCGCCAGCAGCTTGGGTGGGACTAATGAAAAACTGTTTTTT,CASSLGGTNEKLFF
TRBJ1-5,TRBV2,NA,TGTGCCAGCAGTGATGAAGGCCAGGGCGGGCAGCCCCAGCATTTT,CASSDEGQGGQPQHF
TRBJ2-3,TRBV5-6,TRBD1,TGTGCCAGCACCCCCCGGGACAGGGTATTTGATACGCAGTATTTT,CASTPRDRVFDTQYF
TRBJ2-1,TRBV9,TRBD2,TGTGCCAGCAGCCCCGAGGGTAGCGGGGGGGCCGGAAGCAATGAGCAGTTCTTC,CASSPEGSGGAGSNEQFF
TRBJ2-7,TRBV6-6,TRBD1,TGTGCCAGCAGTTCCTCAGGGGGCGCGTCCTACGAGCAGTACTTC,CASSSSGGASYEQYF
TRBJ2-6,TRBV7-2,NA,TGTGCCAGCAGCTTAAGTTCTGGGGCCAACGTCCTGACTTTC,CASSLSSGANVLTF
TRBJ2-4,TRBV5-8,NA,TGTGCCAGCAGGAGTGAGCAGGGGGGTCAGTACTTC,CASRSEQGGQYF
TRBJ2-2,TRBV4-3,NA,TGCGCCAGCAGCCAGCGGGACTCCACCGGGGAGCTGTTTTTT,CASSQRDSTGELFF
TRBJ2-7,TRBV6-1,NA,TGTGCCAGCAGTGAACGTCTAGCGAGTTCCTACGAGCAGTACTTC,CASSERLASSYEQYF
TRBJ2-7,TRBV5-4,TRBD1,TGTGCCAGCAGCGAACGACAGGGCCCCTACGAGCAGTACTTC,CASSERQGPYEQYF
TRBJ1-1,TRBV5-1,TRBD1,TGCGCCAGCAGCTCCCTCCAGACAGGGGAAAGAACTGAAGCTTTCTTT,CASSSLQTGERTEAFF
TRBJ1-1,TRBV10-2,TRBD1,TGCGCCAGCAGCTGGACAGGGGCTCGGACTGAAGCTTTCTTT,CASSWTGARTEAFF
TRBJ2-7,TRBV5-1,NA,TGCGCCAGCAGCTCCGGACCGCTCGCCTACGAGCAGTACTTC,CASSSGPLAYEQYF
TRBJ1-1,TRBV11-3,TRBD1,TGTGCCAGCAGCTCCGGGACAGGCGTTGCCACTGAAGCTTTCTTT,CASSSGTGVATEAFF
TRBJ1-2,TRBV30,NA,TGTGCCTGGAGTGTATCTGGACTCTCGGGGTATGGCTACACCTTC,CAWSVSGLSGYGYTF
TRBJ2-4,TRBV11-1,NA,TGTGCCAGCAGCTTAGGTGCGGCTTCAGGAGCCAAAAACATTCAGTACTTC,CASSLGAASGAKNIQYF
TRBJ2-3,TRBV7-2,NA,TGTGCCAGCAGCTACAGACAGGGCACAGATACGCAGTATTTT,CASSYRQGTDTQYF
TRBJ2-7,TRBV4-3,NA,TGCGCCAGCAGCCAAGACAACCGGGGCAGGGGTTACGAGCAGTACTTC,CASSQDNRGRGYEQYF
TRBJ1-5,TRBV6-5,NA,TGTGCCAGCAGTTATGCGGGGAGTCAGCCCCAGCATTTT,CASSYAGSQPQHF
TRBJ2-5,TRBV6-5,NA,TGTGCCAGCAGTTATGACGGACGGATACAAGAGACCCAGTACTTC,CASSYDGRIQETQYF
TRBJ1-4,TRBV6-1,NA,TGTGCCAGCAGTGATAGACCGACCCAGGGCCCTAATGAAAAACTGTTTTTT,CASSDRPTQGPNEKLFF